This TCR beta chain was sequenced during a study of CD8 T cells in ankylosing spondylitis. Study results and caveats: For ankylosing spondylitis blood, a TCR beta motif of about 8 highly homologous variants appeared characteristic. A number of the motif variants had already been described in reactive arthritis synovial fluid and blood. It was reported that disease-linked clones were significantly enriched in matched ankylosing spondylitis synovial fluid.

By quantitative 5'-RACE with molecular barcodes, the TCR beta libraries were made. In TCRdb, the 5' RACE reads were re-called with MiXCR into one record per CDR3 protein. Here the sample spans around 150,000 distinct CDR3 sequences, around two fifths being singletons. Germline CDR1 is MNHEY and CDR2 is SVGEGT. This CDR3 is built from 16 residues. Losses at the gene ends were 3 bases for V and 7 bases for J; bases not matched to a gene: 10. As concerns this clonotype: Its antigen is unknown.

The rearrangement joins TRBV6-2 or TRBV6-3 to TRBJ2-1, with 9 bases matching TRBD2. The sequenced sample consisted of synovial fluid, either unsorted or a sorted T cell fraction (not recorded which). The receptor was derived from a male donor with ankylosing spondylitis. This CDR3 is CASSYLVLAGENEQFF. In DNA, the CDR3 is TGTGCCAGCAGTTATTTGGTACTAGCGGGTGAGAATGAGCAGTTCTTC.